This record looks at one TCR beta chain sequence and its context. This specimen comes from a study of blood T cell repertoires in COVID-19. Study summary: The United States, Italy and Spain provided the acute and convalescent COVID-19 samples. The cDNA or gDNA used as material had been derived from T cells, B-cell-depleted T cells, or PBMCs.

Germline lookup yields CDR1 MNHEY and CDR2 SVGAGI. The CDR3 extends over 14 amino acids. The junction had 9 bases not matched to a gene; V was cut back by 4 bases and J by 8 bases. Authors' data handling: Amplified reference gene primers provided the basis for estimating nucleated cell counts. Generated by immunoSEQ multiplex PCR, the TCRdb table keeps only in-frame clones and is missing some. V and J calls and clone size follow that table, whereas D and trimming were derived from the DNA. The sample contains tens of thousands of clones, about 83% of which appear only once. Sample: peripheral blood. The sequence came from a man aged 60 to 75 with acute or convalescent COVID-19. This sequence joins TRBV6-5 and TRBJ1-2, with TRBD1 matching 8 bases. CDR3 in DNA: TGTGCCAGCAGTTCCGCCCGGACAGGGAACGGCTACACCTTC. It yields the protein CASSSARTGNGYTF.